This TCR beta chain stems from a study of blood T cell repertoires in COVID-19. As for the study in general: From the United States, Italy and Spain came samples of acute and convalescent COVID-19.

The method was immunoSEQ multiplex PCR; TCRdb's version includes in-frame clones alone and lacks a portion of them. This sample yields some 120,000 clones, of which around 63% are seen a single time; roughly 2% belongs to the top ten. CDR3 length: 13 residues. Germline V gives CDR1 SGHAT, CDR2 FQNNGV. The V gene lost 4 bases and the J gene lost 0 bases, with 6 bases spanning the gap. In its sample, this clone was seen a few times. The same CDR3 arises from other DNA sequences in this sample as well. This chain joins TRBV11-2 and TRBJ1-1; no reliable D call. The source of this sequence is a woman in her 70s with acute or convalescent COVID-19. Sequenced sample: peripheral blood. CDR3 in amino acids: CASSSVLNTEAFF. DNA for the CDR3: TGTGCCAGCAGCTCAGTGCTGAACACTGAAGCTTTCTTT.